A single sample gave rise to the 9 T cell receptor beta chains below, sequenced in a study of cytomegalovirus exposure and HLA in healthy donors. In the PCR, 60 Vbeta and 13 Jbeta primers were used. Sequenced by immunoSEQ multiplex PCR; TCRdb stores in-frame clones only, minus some. Of about 120,000 clones listed, roughly four fifths were seen once; the top ten hold approximately 2%. Sequenced material: PBMCs. These TCRs come from a man in his forties in good health and CMV-seronegative.

This clone is categorized as medium-sized. The chain combines TRBV4-1 with TRBJ1-1; D uncertain. CDR1 is MGHRA, CDR2 YSYEKL, per germline. Trimming shortened V by 1 base and J by 10 bases, and 16 bases separated the two germline ends. The CDR3 consists of 14 residues. CDR3 coding DNA: TGCGCCAGCAGCCAAGCATCAGGTATTCCCGGAGCTTTCTTT. Translating it yields CASSQASGIPGAFF.

The V gene is TRBV7-2, the J gene TRBJ2-3, with D possibly being TRBD2 (5 bases). The germline gives CDR1 SGHTA, CDR2 FQGNSA. This CDR3 has 16 residues. Trimming took off 5 bases at V and 1 base at J, with 16 bases between the two ends. CDR3 in DNA: TGTGCCAGCAGCCGCGGTGGGAGACGGGGCACAGATACGCAGTATTTT. Amino acids: CASSRGGRRGTDTQYF.

CDR3 DNA sequence: TGTGCCAGCAGCAAAGACAGGGGGCGAACCTACGAGCAGTACTTC. Protein product: CASSKDRGRTYEQYF. The chain combines TRBV21-1 with TRBJ2-7; TRBD1 is taken as the D call from the table, unchecked against the DNA. TRBV21-1 is given as a pseudogene. This CDR3 region has 15 residues.

The chain couples TRBV5-6 to TRBJ2-7; possibly TRBD1 for D (6 bases). The germline V and J ends were trimmed by 2 bases and 4 bases, with 13 bases remaining between them. CDR3 length equals 14 residues. The germline CDR1 and CDR2 sequences are SGHDT and YYEEEE. The CDR3 is CASSFTGIGYEQYF. For the CDR3, the DNA is TGTGCCAGCAGCTTCACAGGGATCGGGTACGAGCAGTACTTC. Supplemented by reference TRBV5-6 and TRBJ2-7, the full variable domain reads DAGVTQSPTHLIKTRGQQVTLRCSPKSGHDTVSWYQQALGQGPQFIFQYYEEEERQRGNFPDRFSGHQFPNYSSELNVNALLLGDSALYLCASSFTGIGYEQYFGPGTRLTVT.

V and J are TRBV6-1 and TRBJ2-2; D is possibly TRBD1 (6 bases). The germline V gene encodes CDR1 MNHNS and CDR2 SASEGT. Deletions cut 4 bases from V and 6 bases from J, with 15 bases between. This CDR3 has 15 amino acids. DNA for the CDR3: TGTGCCAGCAGTGGTAACAGGGTCGGGGCCGGGGAGCTGTTTTTT. Translating gives CASSGNRVGAGELFF.

The V gene is TRBV30, the J gene TRBJ1-5, with a possible D match to TRBD1 (6 bases). The CDR3 has 13 residues. Trimming left V 1 base short and J 7 bases short, with 11 bases between. In germline, CDR1 is GTSNPN, CDR2 SVGIG (reference sequence). In nucleotides, the CDR3 is TGTGCCTGGAGTGACACAGGGATACAGCCCCAGCATTTT. It is translated as CAWSDTGIQPQHF.

In this sample, this clone turned up a few times. The V gene is TRBV7-2, the J gene TRBJ2-4, with 8 bases that match TRBD1. The V gene's germline CDR1 is SGHTA and CDR2 FQGNSA. CDR3 length equals 17 residues. The trim removed 6 bases at V and 6 bases at J, leaving 16 bases unmatched. The CDR3 protein is CASSHVNSITGGNIQYF. The CDR3 DNA reads TGTGCCAGCAGTCACGTCAACTCCATAACAGGGGGAAACATTCAGTACTTC.

Worth noting for this clone: The sample holds other DNA sequences that translate to the same CDR3. The rearrangement links TRBV29-1 to TRBJ2-3, with TRBD2 matching 7 bases. Germline CDR1 and CDR2: SQVTM and ANQGSEA. With V trimmed by 3 bases and J by 0 bases, 3 bases remained unmatched. The CDR3 is 14 residues long. CDR3 DNA: TGCAGCGTTGAGTCTAGCGGAAGCACAGATACGCAGTATTTT. Protein: CSVESSGSTDTQYF.

The rearrangement joins TRBV2 to TRBJ2-2; D is perhaps TRBD1 (5 bases). The CDR3 totals 14 residues. Trimming took off 8 bases at V and 1 base at J, with 11 bases between the two ends. Germline V gene data show CDR1 as SNHLY and CDR2 as FYNNEI. The CDR3 spells CASLPGLNTGELFF. CDR3 in DNA: TGTGCCAGCCTTCCAGGGCTGAACACCGGGGAGCTGTTTTTT.